Shown below are 21 T cell receptor beta chains from a single sample sequenced in a study of CD8 T cells in Susac syndrome. With random hexamers, reverse transcription was performed on about 0.5 to 1 ug of RNA. TCRdb ran MiXCR on the immunoSEQ multiplex PCR reads and lists one entry per CDR3 protein. This table holds about 120,000 distinct CDR3 sequences, about 95% found once. Specimen: CD8+ T cells from PBMCs. All receptors come from a human donor with Susac syndrome.

The chain carries TRBV30 and TRBJ2-5, with a possible D match to TRBD2 (6 bases). The germline V gene encodes CDR1 GTSNPN and CDR2 SVGIG (reference sequence). The CDR3 contains 12 residues. Trimming left V 4 bases short and J 4 bases short, with 10 bases between. The CDR3 bases are TGTGCCTGGAACTCAGCGGGAGAGACCCAGTACTTC. Its protein product is CAWNSAGETQYF.

Here the CDR3 reads CASSPGFYRTNTEAFF. The CDR3 DNA is TGTGCCAGCTCACCAGGATTCTACAGAACGAACACTGAAGCTTTCTTT. V and J are TRBV18 and TRBJ1-1; no reliable D call. The CDR3 contains 16 residues. V dropped 2 bases and J dropped 1 base, with 14 bases sitting between them. Looked up from germline, CDR1 is KGHSH and CDR2 is LQKENI.

The rearrangement joins TRBV4-1 to TRBJ1-2; unclear D gene. The CDR3 sequence is 14 residues long. Germline V gene data show CDR1 as MGHRA and CDR2 as YSYEKL. V was trimmed by 7 bases and J by 3 bases, leaving 15 bases between them. Here the CDR3 reads CASKPDRADYGYTF. In nucleotides, the CDR3 is TGCGCCAGCAAACCCGACCGGGCAGACTATGGCTACACCTTC.

The chain carries TRBV20-1 and TRBJ2-1; D could derive from TRBD1 or TRBD2 (5 bases each). V lost 5 bases and J lost 3, with 17 bases in between. Germline V lookup: CDR1 DFQATT, CDR2 SNEGSKA (reference sequence). This CDR3 comprises 15 residues. The CDR3 sequence is CSAYPRDGLYNEQFF. Written as DNA, the CDR3 is TGCAGTGCTTATCCCCGGGACGGACTCTACAATGAGCAGTTCTTC.

This chain joins TRBV11-1 and TRBJ2-5; D is unresolved. The CDR3 has 12 amino acids. Per the germline V gene, CDR1 is SGHAT and CDR2 is FQDESV (reference sequence). CDR3 amino acids: CAISGPQETQYF. In DNA, the CDR3 is TGTGCGATTTCGGGTCCACAAGAGACCCAGTACTTC.

This clonotype showed up just once. The V gene is TRBV12-3 or TRBV12-4, the J gene TRBJ1-5; 8 nucleotides agree with TRBD1. Trimming took 1 base from V and 2 from J; bases not matched to a gene: 4. CDR3 length equals 16 residues. The CDR3 region is CASSLEDREGNQPQHF. CDR3 nucleotide sequence: TGTGCCAGCAGTTTAGAGGACAGGGAGGGCAATCAGCCCCAGCATTTT.

This clonotype was seen just once. The chain is built from TRBV13 and TRBJ2-1, with TRBD2 matching 7 bases. CDR1 and CDR2 (germline): PRHDT, FYEKMQ (reference sequence). The junction had 5 bases not matched to a gene; V was cut back by 1 base and J by 5 bases. This CDR3 is built from 15 residues. The CDR3 DNA is TGTGCCAGCAGCTTAGAGGGAGGGCCGGACAATGAGCAGTTCTTC. This encodes CASSLEGGPDNEQFF.

In this sample, this clonotype turned up once. This rearrangement joins TRBV11-2 to TRBJ2-1, with D possibly being TRBD1 (5 bases). The CDR3 loop spans 16 amino acids. V was pared by 1 base and J by 4 bases, with 14 bases between. Germline CDR1 SGHAT, CDR2 FQNNGV. As DNA, the CDR3 is TGTGCCAGCAGCTTAGTTTGGACACCGGGTTACAATGAGCAGTTCTTC. Its protein product is CASSLVWTPGYNEQFF.

The V call is TRBV27, the J call TRBJ1-1; 7 bases align to TRBD1. This CDR3 has 12 residues. Germline lookup yields CDR1 MNHEY and CDR2 SMNVEV (reference sequence). The trim removed 3 bases at V and 8 bases at J, leaving 3 bases unmatched. CDR3 sequence (DNA): TGTGCCAGCAGTTTGAGGGGACAGGAAGCTTTCTTT. Translated, it gives CASSLRGQEAFF.

The gene calls are TRBV5-1 and TRBJ2-7; the D gene could be TRBD1 or TRBD2 (6 bases each). The CDR3 has 13 residues. Trimming cost V 6 bases and J 5 bases, with 15 bases left between them. Germline V gene sequence: CDR1 SGHRS, CDR2 YFSETQ. The CDR3 loop reads CASTFSGGNEQYF. As DNA, the CDR3 is TGCGCCAGCACCTTCTCCGGGGGCAACGAGCAGTACTTC.

J is TRBJ2-1 and V is TRBV29-1, with 8 bases lining up with TRBD1. The CDR3 totals 13 residues. Germline CDR1 is SQVTM and CDR2 is ANQGSEA. Trimming removed 7 bases from V and 3 bases from J; junction bases left unmatched: 5. The CDR3 region is CSATGGSYNEQFF. The CDR3 DNA reads as TGCAGCGCCACAGGGGGTAGCTACAATGAGCAGTTCTTC.

The DNA for the CDR3 is TGTGCCAGCAGCCAAGGAGAATACAACACCGGGGAGCTGTTTTTT. Encoded protein: CASSQGEYNTGELFF. V gene TRBV3-1 combines with J gene TRBJ2-2; D remains ambiguous. V dropped 1 base and J dropped 2 bases, with 8 bases sitting between them. This CDR3 comprises 15 residues. Germline loops: CDR1 LGHDT, CDR2 YNNKEL (reference sequence).

This chain links TRBV18 with TRBJ2-7; TRBD1 matches at 9 bases. The V and J ends lost 3 bases and 5 bases, in that order; junction bases with no gene match: 5. The CDR3 totals 14 residues. Per germline, CDR1 KGHSH and CDR2 LQKENI. The CDR3 region has the DNA TGTGCCAGCTCACCCACGGACAGGGGCGACGAGCAGTACTTC. This sequence encodes CASSPTDRGDEQYF.

The rearrangement links TRBV19 to TRBJ2-1; TRBD1 aligns across 7 bases. Germline loops: CDR1 LNHDA, CDR2 SQIVND (reference sequence). This CDR3 spans 13 amino acids. V shed 5 bases and J 3 bases; nucleotides not matched to a gene: 1. This CDR3 reads CASSWDSYNEQFF. CDR3 DNA sequence: TGTGCCAGTAGTTGGGACAGCTACAATGAGCAGTTCTTC.

The chain couples TRBV5-4 to TRBJ2-5; 9 nucleotides line up with TRBD2. Losses at the gene ends were 3 bases for V and 2 bases for J; bases not matched to a gene: 8. The germline gives CDR1 SGHNT, CDR2 YYREEE (reference sequence). CDR3 length: 16 residues. The CDR3 DNA is TGTGCCAGCAGCTCCGGGACTAGCAGCCCACAAGAGACCCAGTACTTC. This codes for CASSSGTSSPQETQYF.

This chain uses TRBV5-1 with TRBJ1-1; no clear D gene. V lost 4 bases and J lost 5, with 12 bases in between. Germline V gives CDR1 SGHRS, CDR2 YFSETQ. CDR3 length: 13 amino acids. CDR3 protein: CASSAVGRTEAFF. The CDR3 bases are TGCGCCAGCAGCGCAGTCGGGAGGACTGAAGCTTTCTTT.

The rearrangement uses TRBV12-3 or TRBV12-4 and TRBJ1-1, with TRBD1 matching 7 bases. Unmatched junction bases numbered 12, after V lost 7 bases and J lost 4 bases. This CDR3 spans 15 amino acids. This CDR3 is CASTLRQGYVTEAFF. The CDR3 DNA follows: TGTGCCAGCACCCTACGACAGGGATACGTCACTGAAGCTTTCTTT.

The chain carries TRBV20-1 and TRBJ2-1, with 8 nucleotides matching TRBD2. The CDR3 has 15 residues. J gave up 6 bases and V 0 bases, and 7 bases lay outside the gene matches. From germline, CDR1 is DFQATT and CDR2 SNEGSKA (reference sequence). The CDR3 sequence: CSAREIGGDRNEQFF. As DNA, the CDR3 is TGCAGTGCTAGAGAGATCGGGGGGGATCGCAATGAGCAGTTCTTC.

The chain recombines TRBV12-3 or TRBV12-4 with TRBJ1-1; no clear D gene. V was shortened by 3 bases and J by 4 bases, with 12 bases between the two germline ends. This CDR3 contains 14 residues. This chain's CDR3 is CASSLGPGVTEAFF. The CDR3 region has the DNA TGTGCCAGCAGTTTGGGCCCCGGCGTCACTGAAGCTTTCTTT.

The rearrangement links TRBV15 to TRBJ2-7, with unresolved D. This CDR3 spans 15 amino acids. Germline values: CDR1 LNHNV, CDR2 YYDKDF (reference sequence). V was shortened by 5 bases and J by 3 bases, with 17 bases between the two germline ends. The CDR3 spells CATSGGGTALYEQYF. CDR3 in DNA: TGTGCCACCAGCGGCGGCGGCACAGCCCTCTACGAGCAGTACTTC.

For the CDR3, the DNA is TGTGCCAGCAGTGAAGGGCCGACGGGGGATACGCAGTATTTT. Its translation: CASSEGPTGDTQYF. The chain employs TRBV2 and TRBJ2-3, with D tentatively TRBD2 (5 bases). Per the germline V gene, CDR1 is SNHLY and CDR2 is FYNNEI. V was trimmed by 1 base and J by 6 bases, leaving 11 bases between them. This CDR3 contains 14 residues.